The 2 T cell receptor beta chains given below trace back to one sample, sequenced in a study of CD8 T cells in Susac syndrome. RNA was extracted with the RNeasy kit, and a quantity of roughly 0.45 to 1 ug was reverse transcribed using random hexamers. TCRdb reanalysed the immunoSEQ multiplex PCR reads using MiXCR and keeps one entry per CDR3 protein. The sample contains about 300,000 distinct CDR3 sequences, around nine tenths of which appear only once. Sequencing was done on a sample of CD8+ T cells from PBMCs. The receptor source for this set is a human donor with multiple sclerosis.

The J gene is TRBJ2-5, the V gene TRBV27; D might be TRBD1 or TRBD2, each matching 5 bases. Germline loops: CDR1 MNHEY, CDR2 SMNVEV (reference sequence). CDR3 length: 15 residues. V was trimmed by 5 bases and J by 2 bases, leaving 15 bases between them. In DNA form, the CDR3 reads TGTGCCAGCAGTCACCGGGACCCTGAACAAGAGACCCAGTACTTC. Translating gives CASSHRDPEQETQYF.

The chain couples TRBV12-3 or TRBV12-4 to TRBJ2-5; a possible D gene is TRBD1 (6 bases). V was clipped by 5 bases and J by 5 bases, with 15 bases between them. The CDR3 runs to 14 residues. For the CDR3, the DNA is TGTGCCAGCAGTCCCAGGGGAGCCCGGGAGACCCAGTACTTC. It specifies CASSPRGARETQYF.